The rows below give T cell receptor beta chains drawn from one sample of a study of T cells in Graves' hyperthyroidism and ophthalmopathy. TCRdb reprocessed the multiplex PCR reads with MiXCR, giving one entry per CDR3 protein. The sample lists around 660,000 distinct CDR3 sequences, over 40% occurring once. Sequencing was performed on peripheral blood or thyroid tissue (not recorded which). The receptors stem from an adult man with Graves' disease, either hyperthyroidism or ophthalmopathy (not recorded which). CDR3s include the opening cysteine and the closing phenylalanine or tryptophan. A D gene is named only where the DNA matches it firmly. Some rows have no size entry. The others give once, few or many, or a class for an expanded clone.

v_gene: TRBV7-8
j_gene: TRBJ1-6
d_gene: NA
abundance: NA
CDR3aa: CASSLTAPGNSPLYF
CDR3nt: TGTGCCAGCAGCTTAACGGCCCCTGGGAATTCACCCCTCTACTTT

v_gene: TRBV6-6
j_gene: TRBJ2-7
d_gene: TRBD1
abundance: few
CDR3aa: CASSYSTGVHEQYF
CDR3nt: TGTGCCAGCAGTTACTCGACAGGGGTCCACGAGCAGTACTTC

v_gene: TRBV7-8
j_gene: TRBJ1-6
d_gene: NA
abundance: many
CDR3aa: CASSLPEPRSPLHF
CDR3nt: TGTGCCAGCAGCTTGCCGGAACCTCGCTCACCCCTCCACTTT

v_gene: TRBV29-1
j_gene: TRBJ1-6
d_gene: TRBD1
abundance: many
CDR3aa: CSVRIGTENSPLHF
CDR3nt: TGCAGCGTTCGTATCGGGACAGAGAATTCACCCCTCCACTTT

v_gene: TRBV5-5
j_gene: TRBJ2-7
d_gene: TRBD2
abundance: NA
CDR3aa: CASSLASGSHEQYF
CDR3nt: TGTGCCAGCAGCTTGGCTAGCGGGAGCCACGAGCAGTACTTC

v_gene: TRBV9
j_gene: TRBJ2-2
d_gene: NA
abundance: few
CDR3aa: CASSPSGSTGELFF
CDR3nt: TGTGCCAGCAGCCCCTCGGGGAGCACCGGGGAGCTGTTTTTT

v_gene: TRBV12-3/TRBV12-4
j_gene: TRBJ1-2
d_gene: NA
abundance: NA
CDR3aa: CASSPTSGGPYGYTF
CDR3nt: TGTGCCAGCAGCCCAACCTCGGGGGGCCCGTATGGCTACACCTTC

v_gene: TRBV10-2
j_gene: TRBJ1-3
d_gene: NA
abundance: many
CDR3aa: CASSETIGLGSGNTIYF
CDR3nt: TGCGCCAGCAGTGAGACGATCGGCCTGGGCTCCGGAAACACCATATATTTT

v_gene: TRBV24-1
j_gene: TRBJ1-2
d_gene: NA
abundance: many
CDR3aa: CATSDHGTRGYGYTF
CDR3nt: TGTGCCACCAGTGACCATGGGACCAGGGGATATGGCTACACCTTC

v_gene: TRBV5-1
j_gene: TRBJ2-7
d_gene: NA
abundance: NA
CDR3aa: CASSPGPLYEQYF
CDR3nt: TGCGCCAGCAGTCCCGGTCCCCTCTACGAGCAGTACTTC

v_gene: TRBV5-6
j_gene: TRBJ1-6
d_gene: TRBD1
abundance: NA
CDR3aa: CASSSTGDSYNSPLHF
CDR3nt: TGTGCCAGCAGTTCGACAGGGGACTCCTATAATTCACCCCTCCACTTT

v_gene: TRBV5-1
j_gene: TRBJ1-6
d_gene: TRBD1
abundance: NA
CDR3aa: CASSPRWDRGNSPLHF
CDR3nt: TGCGCCAGCAGCCCTCGTTGGGACAGGGGGAATTCACCCCTCCACTTT

v_gene: TRBV28
j_gene: TRBJ1-1
d_gene: NA
abundance: NA
CDR3aa: CASTQTNTEAFF
CDR3nt: TGTGCCAGCACCCAAACAAACACTGAAGCTTTCTTT

v_gene: TRBV25-1
j_gene: TRBJ1-2
d_gene: NA
abundance: NA
CDR3aa: CASSVHRPGRNDYTF
CDR3nt: TGTGCCAGCAGTGTTCACCGCCCAGGGAGGAATGACTACACCTTC

v_gene: TRBV7-9
j_gene: TRBJ1-3
d_gene: NA
abundance: many
CDR3aa: CASSRSQTGNTIYF
CDR3nt: TGTGCCAGCAGTCGGTCTCAAACTGGAAACACCATATATTTT

v_gene: TRBV20-1
j_gene: TRBJ2-5
d_gene: TRBD2
abundance: few
CDR3aa: CSACTGSGRTETQYF
CDR3nt: TGCAGTGCTTGTACGGGTAGCGGGAGAACCGAGACCCAGTACTTC

v_gene: TRBV5-1
j_gene: TRBJ1-5
d_gene: NA
abundance: NA
CDR3aa: CASSLLPVGNQPQHF
CDR3nt: TGCGCCAGCAGCTTGCTTCCGGTGGGCAATCAGCCCCAGCATTTT

v_gene: TRBV20-1
j_gene: TRBJ2-7
d_gene: NA
abundance: NA
CDR3aa: CSEFRGNPYEQYF
CDR3nt: TGCAGTGAATTTCGCGGGAACCCCTACGAGCAGTACTTC